A selection of T cell receptor beta chains follows, all from one sample in a study of siplizumab effects on memory and regulatory T cells. Assay: immunoSEQ multiplex PCR; the TCRdb copy retains only in-frame clones and omits some. The data hold approximately 100,000 clones, with 92% observed a single time. The material sequenced was Tregs sorted from blood. These TCRs come from a human donor in good health. CDR3s include the opening cysteine and the closing phenylalanine or tryptophan. Each record gives: V gene, clone size, J gene, D gene, CDR3 DNA, CDR3 protein. D genes are given only for firm matches. Part of the rows lack a size; the others show once, few, many or a class for expanded clones.

TRBV6-4,.,TRBJ2-2,TRBD2,TGTGCCAGCAGTACTAGCGGGAGTCCTAACACCGGGGAGCTGTTTTTT,CASSTSGSPNTGELFF
TRBV19,.,TRBJ1-2,TRBD1,TGTGCCAGAAAAACGGGACAGGGCCTCTATGGCTACACCTTC,CARKTGQGLYGYTF
TRBV19,once,TRBJ2-3,TRBD2,TGTGCCAGTAGTGCCCTAGCGGGATTAAGTTTGCGTACGCAGTATTTT,CASSALAGLSLRTQYF
TRBV7-9,.,TRBJ1-2,.,TGTGCCAGCAGCTTAATGACTAACTATGGCTACACCTTC,CASSLMTNYGYTF
TRBV19,.,TRBJ1-1,.,TGTGCCAGTAGTATCCAAGCTAGATTTGAAGCTTTCTTT,CASSIQARFEAFF
TRBV6-5,.,TRBJ2-7,.,TGTGCCAGCAGTCCAGGGAGGACGGGCGAGCAGTACTTC,CASSPGRTGEQYF
TRBV5-1,few,TRBJ1-2,.,TGCGCCAGCAGCTTGGACCCTAACTATGGCTACACCTTC,CASSLDPNYGYTF
TRBV4-1,.,TRBJ2-5,.,TGCGCCAGCAGCCAATCGTTAGGGGGGGTCCAAGAGACCCAGTACTTC,CASSQSLGGVQETQYF
TRBV5-1,.,TRBJ2-5,TRBD2,TGCGCCAGCAGCTTGTTGACTAGCGGAGAAGAGACCCAGTACTTC,CASSLLTSGEETQYF
TRBV18,.,TRBJ1-1,TRBD1,TGTGCCAGCGTACCACCCCCAGGGGGCTGGGGCACTGAAGCTTTCTTT,CASVPPPGGWGTEAFF
TRBV19,.,TRBJ2-6,.,TGTGCCAGTAGAAGCACAGGGAGAGGGGCCAACGTCCTGACTTTC,CASRSTGRGANVLTF
TRBV7-3,.,TRBJ2-5,.,TGTGCCAGCAGCTTAACTGCGGCCCGGCGCGAGACCCAGTACTTC,CASSLTAARRETQYF
TRBV18,once,TRBJ2-3,TRBD1,TGTGCCAGCTCACCATCCCAGGGGGTGGGCACAGATACGCAGTATTTT,CASSPSQGVGTDTQYF
TRBV18,.,TRBJ2-1,TRBD2,TGTGCCAGCTCACCGTCGGATGGTAGCGGGAGGGCGTTATCGGGCGATGAGCAGTTCTTC,CASSPSDGSGRALSGDEQFF
TRBV6-5,.,TRBJ2-2,.,TGTGCCAGCAGTTACAGTGGGGGGCCCCTAACCGGGGAGCTGTTTTTT,CASSYSGGPLTGELFF
TRBV2,.,TRBJ1-4,.,TGTGCCAGCAGTCCCTCGAATCATGTGCGGGAAAAACTGTTTTTT,CASSPSNHVREKLFF
TRBV7-3,.,TRBJ2-1,TRBD2,TGTGCCAGCAGCTTAGGGGGGGATGCCTATGAGCAGTTCTTC,CASSLGGDAYEQFF
TRBV6-5,few,TRBJ2-1,TRBD1,TGTGCCAGCAACTCCGGGACAGGGCGCAATGAGCAGTTCTTC,CASNSGTGRNEQFF
TRBV11-1,.,TRBJ1-1,.,TGTGCCAGCAGCTTACTCTCAGGGTTCACTGAAGCTTTCTTT,CASSLLSGFTEAFF
TRBV5-5,.,TRBJ2-7,.,TGTGCCAGCAGCCTGTACCGGGACGCGCTCTACGAGCAGTACTTC,CASSLYRDALYEQYF
TRBV5-4,.,TRBJ1-1,TRBD1,TGTGCCAGCAGCTATACAGGGGCGTACACTGAAGCTTTCTTT,CASSYTGAYTEAFF
TRBV2,.,TRBJ2-2,.,TGTGCCAGCAGTGCGAACACCGGGGAGCTGTTTTTT,CASSANTGELFF
TRBV7-3,.,TRBJ2-5,TRBD1,TGTGCCAGCAACTTAACACAGGGGGCTGGAGAGACCCAGTACTTC,CASNLTQGAGETQYF
TRBV14,once,TRBJ1-1,.,TGTGCCAGCAGCCAAGATCTTTTTACCGAGGGCACTGAAGCTTTCTTT,CASSQDLFTEGTEAFF
TRBV9,.,TRBJ2-2,.,TGTGCCAGCAGCACCGGGAGTTACGGGCTGTTTTTT,CASSTGSYGLFF
TRBV6-1,.,TRBJ2-4,.,TGTGCCAGCAGGTTCCTGGGCGGAGCCAAAAACATTCAGTACTTC,CASRFLGGAKNIQYF
TRBV5-4,.,TRBJ2-5,TRBD2,TGTGCCAGCAGCGTAACTAGCGGGAGGAGGGAGACCCAGTACTTC,CASSVTSGRRETQYF
TRBV5-6,.,TRBJ2-4,TRBD2,TGTGCCAGCAGCTTGTTGACGGGAGGGCCGGGGTTCAAAAACATTCAGTACTTC,CASSLLTGGPGFKNIQYF
TRBV6-1,.,TRBJ1-2,TRBD1,TGTGCCAGCAGTGAAGGGTGGCAGGGGGTCGGAGGCTACACCTTC,CASSEGWQGVGGYTF
TRBV27,.,TRBJ2-3,.,TGTGCCAGCTCTTCCGACATTACAGATACGCAGTATTTT,CASSSDITDTQYF
TRBV5-4,.,TRBJ1-2,TRBD1,TGTGCCAGCAGCGCCCCGGGACAGGGGAACTATGGCTACACCTTC,CASSAPGQGNYGYTF
TRBV12-5,.,TRBJ2-1,.,TGCGCTACTTCTACCGTGGGGAATGAGCAGTTCTTC,CATSTVGNEQFF
TRBV6-5,once,TRBJ1-1,.,TGTGCCAGCATAAGCGCTGAAGCTTTCTTT,CASISAEAFF
TRBV6-5,.,TRBJ2-3,TRBD1,TGTGCCAGCAGTCGGGCAGGGGGCCGGGCAGATACGCAGTATTTT,CASSRAGGRADTQYF
TRBV2,.,TRBJ2-7,.,TGTGCCAGCACCCGGGACAAGTCCTACGAGCAGTACTTC,CASTRDKSYEQYF
TRBV5-6,.,TRBJ1-1,.,TGTGCCAGCAGATTGTACTGGGACACGAGGAACACTGAAGCTTTCTTT,CASRLYWDTRNTEAFF
TRBV6-6,.,TRBJ2-7,.,TGTGCCAGCCGAAAGGACGGATCACTACGAGAGCAGTACTTC,CASRKDGSLREQYF
TRBV27,.,TRBJ2-2,.,TGTGCCAGCAGTAGCCGGGTTGGGGGCACCGGGGAGCTGTTTTTT,CASSSRVGGTGELFF
TRBV12-5,.,TRBJ2-1,TRBD2,TGTGCTAGTGGTAAAGGACTAGCGGGGGCTCGGGAGCAGTTCTTC,CASGKGLAGAREQFF
TRBV7-6,.,TRBJ2-1,.,TGTGCCAGCAGCCCCGAGGGGTGGGCGGGATCCTACAATGAGCAGTTCTTC,CASSPEGWAGSYNEQFF
TRBV19,.,TRBJ2-2,TRBD2,TGTGCCAGTAGTATAGGACTAGCGGGAGGGCCGGAGGTCGGGGAGCTGTTTTTT,CASSIGLAGGPEVGELFF
TRBV7-9,.,TRBJ2-7,TRBD1,TGTGCCAGCAGCTCCACAGGGGGTAGCTACGAGCAGTACTTC,CASSSTGGSYEQYF
TRBV7-2,.,TRBJ1-3,.,TGTGCCAGCAGCTTCCCTGGAAACACCATATATTTT,CASSFPGNTIYF
TRBV14,.,TRBJ2-2,.,TGTGCCAGCAGCTCACTGTCAGGGAAATGGAACACCGGGGAGCTGTTTTTT,CASSSLSGKWNTGELFF
TRBV18,.,TRBJ2-7,.,TGTGCCAGCTCATCGTACAGGGTTTCTTCCGAGCAGTACTTC,CASSSYRVSSEQYF
TRBV9,.,TRBJ1-1,.,TGTGCCAGCAGCGTGTTCGCCGAGAACACTGAAGCTTTCTTT,CASSVFAENTEAFF
TRBV19,.,TRBJ2-3,TRBD2,TGTGCCAGTAGTATACTAGCGGGACGAAAAGATACGCAGTATTTT,CASSILAGRKDTQYF
TRBV9,.,TRBJ2-2,.,TGTGCCAGCAATAGGCAGGGGCACACCGGGGAGCTGTTTTTT,CASNRQGHTGELFF
TRBV9,.,TRBJ1-3,.,TGTGCCAGCAGCGCACTTTGGGGGGGACCTGGAAACACCATATATTTT,CASSALWGGPGNTIYF
TRBV11-2,.,TRBJ2-5,.,TGTGCCAGCAGCTTTTCGCGGGCAGAGACCCAGTACTTC,CASSFSRAETQYF
TRBV2,.,TRBJ1-2,.,TGTGCCAGCAGTGCAGGGCCCGATGGCTACACCTTC,CASSAGPDGYTF
TRBV5-1,.,TRBJ2-7,TRBD2,TGCGCCAGCAGCTTCCTCTCGACTAGCGGGACCTCCTACGAGCAGTACTTC,CASSFLSTSGTSYEQYF
TRBV4-1,.,TRBJ2-1,.,TGCGCCAGCAGCCAAGAGTTCGGGGCAGCCTACAATGAGCAGTTCTTC,CASSQEFGAAYNEQFF
TRBV6-5,.,TRBJ2-5,.,TGTGCCAGCAGTTACTCACGGGGCGGAGAGACCCAGTACTTC,CASSYSRGGETQYF
TRBV5-1,.,TRBJ2-5,TRBD1,TGCGCCAGCAGCACCCGACAGGGGGGGACAGAGACCCAGTACTTC,CASSTRQGGTETQYF
TRBV9,.,TRBJ2-5,TRBD2,TGTGCCAGCAGCGTAGTGGGTAGCGGGAGAGAGACCCAGTACTTC,CASSVVGSGRETQYF
TRBV19,once,TRBJ2-3,.,TGTGCCAGAACCGGGCACTTTGAAAATAAATGTTTT,CARTGHFENKCF
TRBV18,.,TRBJ2-2,TRBD1,TGTGCCAGCTCACCACCGACAGGGGGCGCCACCGGGGAGCTGTTTTTT,CASSPPTGGATGELFF
TRBV11-1,.,TRBJ1-1,.,TGTGCCAGCAGCTTAGGGGTTGGACGGATGAACACTGAAGCTTTCTTT,CASSLGVGRMNTEAFF